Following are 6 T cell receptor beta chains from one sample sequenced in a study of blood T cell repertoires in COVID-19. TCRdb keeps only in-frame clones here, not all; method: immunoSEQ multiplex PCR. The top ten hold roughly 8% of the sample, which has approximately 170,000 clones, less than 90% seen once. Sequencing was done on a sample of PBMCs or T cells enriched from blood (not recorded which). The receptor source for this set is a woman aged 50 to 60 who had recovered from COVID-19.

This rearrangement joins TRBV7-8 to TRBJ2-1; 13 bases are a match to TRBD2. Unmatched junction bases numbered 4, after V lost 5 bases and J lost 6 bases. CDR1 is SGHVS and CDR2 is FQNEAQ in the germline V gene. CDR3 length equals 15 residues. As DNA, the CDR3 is TGTGCCAGCAGCCGAGGGACTAGCGGGGTCAATGAGCAGTTCTTC. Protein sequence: CASSRGTSGVNEQFF.

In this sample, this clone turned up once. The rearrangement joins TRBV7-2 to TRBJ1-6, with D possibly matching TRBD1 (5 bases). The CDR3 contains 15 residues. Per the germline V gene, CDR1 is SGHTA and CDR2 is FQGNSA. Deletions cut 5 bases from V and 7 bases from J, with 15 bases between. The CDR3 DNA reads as TGTGCCAGCAGCCCTATAGGGACTATCAATTCACCCCTCCACTTT. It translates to CASSPIGTINSPLHF. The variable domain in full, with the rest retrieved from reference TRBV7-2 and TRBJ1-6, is GAGVSQSPSNKVTEKGKDVELRCDPISGHTALYWYRQSLGQGLEFLIYFQGNSAPDKSGLPSDRFSAERTGGSVSTLTIQRTQQEDSAVYLCASSPIGTINSPLHFGNGTRLTVT.

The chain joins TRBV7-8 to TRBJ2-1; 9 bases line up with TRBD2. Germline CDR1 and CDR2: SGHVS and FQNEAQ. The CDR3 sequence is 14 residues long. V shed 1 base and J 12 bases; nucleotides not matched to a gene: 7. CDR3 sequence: CASSLGSPGLAQFF. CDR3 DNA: TGTGCCAGCAGCTTAGGTTCTCCGGGACTAGCGCAGTTCTTC. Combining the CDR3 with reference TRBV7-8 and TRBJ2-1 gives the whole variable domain GAGVSQSPRYKVAKRGQDVALRCDPISGHVSLFWYQQALGQGPEFLTYFQNEAQLDKSGLPSDRFFAERPEGSVSTLKIQRTQQEDSAVYLCASSLGSPGLAQFFGPGTRLTVL.

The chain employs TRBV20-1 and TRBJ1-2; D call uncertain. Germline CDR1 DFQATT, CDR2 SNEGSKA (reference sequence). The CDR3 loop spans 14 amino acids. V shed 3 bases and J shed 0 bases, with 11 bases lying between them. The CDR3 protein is CSASLGYANYGYTF. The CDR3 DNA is TGCAGTGCTAGTTTGGGCTACGCTAACTATGGCTACACCTTC.

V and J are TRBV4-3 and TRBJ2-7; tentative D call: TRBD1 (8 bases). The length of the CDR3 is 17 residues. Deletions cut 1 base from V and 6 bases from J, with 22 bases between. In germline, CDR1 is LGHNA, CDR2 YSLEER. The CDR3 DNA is TGCGCCAGCAGCCAAGCAGCCACAGGGGGGGATAGTGGCGAGCAGTACTTC. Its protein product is CASSQAATGGDSGEQYF.

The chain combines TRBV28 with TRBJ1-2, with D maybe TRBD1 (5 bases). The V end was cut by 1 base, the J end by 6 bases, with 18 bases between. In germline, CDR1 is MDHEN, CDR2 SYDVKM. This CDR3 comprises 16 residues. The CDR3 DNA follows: TGTGCCAGCAGTTTATTGTACGCGACCGGGGGAAATGGCTACACCTTC. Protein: CASSLLYATGGNGYTF.